This record covers a single TCR beta chain. Clones were read by immunoSEQ multiplex PCR, and TCRdb kept only the in-frame ones, dropping some. This sample has about 270,000 clones, with about 84% found just once. The sample originates from a study of blood T cell repertoires in COVID-19. Seattle cases were enrolled at active infection and followed longitudinally. Input material: peripheral blood. This TCR derives from a woman of 80 years or more with COVID-19, enrolled during active disease.

DNA of the CDR3: TGCGCCAGCAGCTTGACCTTAGCGGGGGCTAATGAGCAGTTCTTC. This encodes CASSLTLAGANEQFF. The chain carries TRBV5-1 and TRBJ2-1; 9 bases are a match to TRBD2. V dropped 1 base and J dropped 7; count of bases not matched to a gene: 6. The CDR3 sequence is 15 residues long. In germline, CDR1 is SGHRS, CDR2 YFSETQ.